The 24 T cell receptor beta chains in this list originate from one sample, sequenced in a study of blood T cell repertoires in COVID-19. Method: immunoSEQ multiplex PCR; TCRdb's copy keeps in-frame clones and lacks some. The sample yields about 310,000 clones, 89% seen once. The sample was PBMCs or T cells enriched from blood (not recorded which). These receptors originate from a woman aged 25 to 39 who had recovered from COVID-19.

The chain is built from TRBV10-3 and TRBJ1-2, with a tentative D call TRBD1 (5 bases). The germline CDR1 and CDR2 sequences are ENHRY and SYGVKD. The V gene lost 10 bases and the J gene lost 6 bases, with 18 bases spanning the gap. The CDR3 runs 13 residues. The CDR3 sequence: CATRQPSTDGYTF. CDR3 in DNA: TGTGCCACACGACAGCCATCCACGGATGGCTACACCTTC.

The chain carries TRBV6-1 and TRBJ1-2; D is undetermined. The CDR3 length is 13 residues. CDR1 is MNHNS, CDR2 SASEGT, per germline. V shed 2 bases and J shed 5 bases, with 9 bases lying between them. The DNA of the CDR3 is TGTGCCAGCAGTGAATACACCGGGTATGGCTACACCTTC. The encoded protein is CASSEYTGYGYTF.

The chain carries TRBV25-1 and TRBJ2-5; the D gene is possibly TRBD2 (5 bases). V shed 4 bases and J shed 5 bases, with 11 bases lying between them. The CDR3 spans 13 residues. CDR1 MGHDK and CDR2 SYGVNS come from the germline V gene. As DNA, the CDR3 is TGTGCCAGCAGTGTGCGTGGGGAGGAGACCCAGTACTTC. Protein product: CASSVRGEETQYF.

CDR3 bases: TGTGCCAGCAGCCCCCGGACTAGCGGGAGGCTAGATACGCAGTATTTT. This gives the protein CASSPRTSGRLDTQYF. This chain uses TRBV9 with TRBJ2-3, with TRBD2 matching 14 bases. J lost 5 bases, V lost 4 bases, and 6 bases had no gene match. This CDR3 has 16 amino acids. CDR1 and CDR2 (germline): SGDLS, YYNGEE. The complete variable domain, with remaining parts taken from reference TRBV9 and TRBJ2-3, reads DSGVTQTPKHLITATGQRVTLRCSPRSGDLSVYWYQQSLDQGLQFLIQYYNGEERAKGNILERFSAQQFPDLHSELNLSSLELGDSALYFCASSPRTSGRLDTQYFGPGTRLTVL.

The rearrangement uses TRBV2 and TRBJ2-1; D remains ambiguous. Germline CDR1 reads SNHLY; CDR2 reads FYNNEI. Trimming left V 2 bases short and J 7 bases short, with 12 bases between. The CDR3 extends over 14 amino acids. The CDR3 bases are TGTGCCAGCAGTGAACAGCGTCTTGTTAATGAGCAGTTCTTC. It translates to CASSEQRLVNEQFF.

The chain is built from TRBV6-5 and TRBJ1-4, with 9 bases lining up with TRBD1. CDR3 length: 15 residues. Trimming at V came to 6 bases and at J to 4 bases, leaving 6 bases not matched to a gene. Germline CDR1 and CDR2: MNHEY and SVGAGI. In DNA form, the CDR3 reads TGTGCCAGCAGGCTGAGGGACAGGGTTAATGAAAAACTGTTTTTT. Residues: CASRLRDRVNEKLFF.

V is TRBV18 and J is TRBJ1-6; a weak D match, TRBD1 (6 bases). The V gene's germline CDR1 is KGHSH and CDR2 LQKENI. V lost 3 bases to trimming and J lost 7 bases, with 13 bases between them. The CDR3 runs to 15 residues. DNA of the CDR3: TGTGCCAGCTCACCTGCGGGAGGGGGAAATTCACCCCTCCACTTT. Protein sequence: CASSPAGGGNSPLHF.

The chain employs TRBV18 and TRBJ2-1; D is undetermined. The V and J ends lost 2 bases and 0 bases respectively, with 14 bases between them. The CDR3 is made up of 17 amino acids. In germline, CDR1 is KGHSH, CDR2 LQKENI. The CDR3 is CASSPEVQALSYNEQFF. The CDR3 DNA reads TGTGCCAGCTCACCAGAAGTCCAGGCCCTCTCCTACAATGAGCAGTTCTTC.

The V call is TRBV5-6, the J call TRBJ2-7, with 9 bases that match TRBD2. The CDR3 loop spans 15 amino acids. Germline CDR1 and CDR2: SGHDT and YYEEEE. J gave up 2 bases and V 0 bases, and 3 bases lay outside the gene matches. DNA for the CDR3: TGTGCCAGCAGCTTGGGTAGCGGGAGAGCCTACGAGCAGTACTTC. Translated, it gives CASSLGSGRAYEQYF. Looking up the rest from reference TRBV5-6 and TRBJ2-7 gives the full variable domain: DAGVTQSPTHLIKTRGQQVTLRCSPKSGHDTVSWYQQALGQGPQFIFQYYEEEERQRGNFPDRFSGHQFPNYSSELNVNALLLGDSALYLCASSLGSGRAYEQYFGPGTRLTVT.

The chain uses TRBV4-3 and TRBJ2-7, with 11 bases lining up with TRBD1. V was clipped by 3 bases and J by 4 bases; unmatched bases: 11. CDR1 LGHNA and CDR2 YSLEER come from the germline V gene. The CDR3 sequence is 17 residues long. CDR3 nucleotide sequence: TGCGCCAGCAGCCATCCCGGGGCGGGGACAGGGGGATACGAGCAGTACTTC. Translated, it gives CASSHPGAGTGGYEQYF.

This clone was counted a few times. The chain has TRBV6-2 or TRBV6-3 and TRBJ1-2, with D possibly being TRBD1 (6 bases). This CDR3 comprises 15 residues. Per germline, CDR1 MNHEY and CDR2 SVGEGT. V was trimmed by 5 bases and J by 3 bases, leaving 16 bases between them. CDR3 region: CASSDLQGTHYGYTF. For the CDR3, the DNA is TGTGCCAGCAGTGACCTTCAGGGGACGCACTATGGCTACACCTTC.

The chain has TRBV7-2 and TRBJ2-5, with TRBD2 identical over 7 bases. The CDR3 loop spans 15 amino acids. Per the germline V gene, CDR1 is SGHTA and CDR2 is FQGNSA. J gave up 5 bases and V 2 bases, and 8 bases lay outside the gene matches. The CDR3 bases are TGTGCCAGCAGCTTAAATTCCGGGAGGCATGAGACCCAGTACTTC. It encodes CASSLNSGRHETQYF.

This chain connects TRBV6-1 to TRBJ2-2; the match to TRBD2 covers 10 bases. CDR3 length equals 17 residues. Trimming took 0 bases from V and 3 from J; bases not matched to a gene: 4. Germline V CDR1 and CDR2: MNHNS, SASEGT. In DNA form, the CDR3 reads TGTGCCAGCAGTGAAGCGCTAGCGGGAGTTTACACCGGGGAGCTGTTTTTT. Amino acid sequence: CASSEALAGVYTGELFF.

The chain couples TRBV5-4 to TRBJ1-2; possibly TRBD1 for D (6 bases). Trimming removed 2 bases at V and 4 bases at J, with 12 bases between. The CDR3 covers 14 residues. Germline V gene sequence: CDR1 SGHNT, CDR2 YYREEE (reference sequence). CDR3 DNA: TGTGCCAGCAGCTTAGGGGGGGCAAGCTATGGCTACACCTTC. Translation gives CASSLGGASYGYTF.

The chain couples TRBV5-1 to TRBJ2-2; 11 bases are a match to TRBD1. Germline trimming cut 3 bases from V and 5 bases from J; bases unmatched to any gene: 3. Germline lookup yields CDR1 SGHRS and CDR2 YFSETQ. This CDR3 contains 15 residues. The DNA for the CDR3 is TGCGCCAGCAGCTGGGGACAGGGGGAGACCGGGGAGCTGTTTTTT. Protein sequence: CASSWGQGETGELFF.

This chain uses TRBV11-2 with TRBJ2-7, with 9 positions matching TRBD2. In germline, CDR1 is SGHAT, CDR2 FQNNGV. The junction had 2 bases not matched to a gene; V was cut back by 5 bases and J by 0 bases. The CDR3 contains 14 residues. The CDR3 loop is CASSGREGSYEQYF. DNA for the CDR3: TGTGCCAGCAGCGGGCGGGAGGGCTCCTACGAGCAGTACTTC.

This chain connects TRBV7-6 to TRBJ2-1, with a possible D match to TRBD2 (6 bases). Germline CDR1 and CDR2: SGHVS and FNYEAQ. The ends were cut back, 6 bases at V and 7 bases at J, with 19 bases in the middle. The CDR3 extends over 15 amino acids. The DNA for the CDR3 is TGTGCCAGCAGTTTTGGAGGGCCCTCTGCGAATGAGCAGTTCTTC. This codes for CASSFGGPSANEQFF.

V and J are TRBV27 and TRBJ1-1; 11 bases align to TRBD1. The V segment lost 4 bases and the J segment 6 bases; nucleotides outside the gene matches: 13. This CDR3 has 17 amino acids. Germline CDR1 and CDR2: MNHEY and SMNVEV (reference sequence). The CDR3 sequence: CASSSDRGRIYTAEAFF. The DNA of the CDR3 is TGTGCCAGCAGTTCGGACAGGGGGCGCATATATACAGCTGAAGCTTTCTTT.

Here the CDR3 reads CATSDLQIGQGIFVAFF. The CDR3 nucleotides are TGTGCCACCAGTGATTTGCAAATCGGACAGGGTATCTTTGTAGCTTTCTTT. V gene TRBV24-1 combines with J gene TRBJ1-1; 8 bases fit TRBD1. The CDR3 consists of 17 residues. CDR1 and CDR2 from the germline V gene are KGHDR and SFDVKD. V gave up 0 bases and J gave up 10 bases; unmatched junction bases: 15.

This chain links TRBV27 with TRBJ1-1; a weak D match, TRBD1 (5 bases). Trimming pared 1 base from V and 1 base from J, leaving 13 bases between. The germline gives CDR1 MNHEY, CDR2 SMNVEV (reference sequence). The CDR3 runs to 16 residues. CDR3 in amino acids: CASSLLAGLRNTEAFF. The CDR3 bases are TGTGCCAGCAGTTTATTGGCAGGGTTGCGGAACACTGAAGCTTTCTTT.

The chain uses TRBV28 and TRBJ1-2; 7 nucleotides line up with TRBD1. V lost 4 bases and J lost 2; bases outside the gene matches: 4. CDR3 size: 14 residues. Per the germline V gene, CDR1 is MDHEN and CDR2 is SYDVKM. CDR3 bases: TGTGCCAGCAGTTCACAGGGACAGAACTATGGCTACACCTTC. It codes for CASSSQGQNYGYTF.

This chain uses TRBV6-5 with TRBJ1-4; TRBD1 matches 9 bases. The trim removed 8 bases at V and 5 bases at J, leaving 0 bases unmatched. The CDR3 contains 12 residues. Looked up from germline, CDR1 is MNHEY and CDR2 is SVGAGI. CDR3 sequence: CASGQGNEKLFF. In DNA form, the CDR3 reads TGTGCCAGCGGACAGGGGAATGAAAAACTGTTTTTT.

CDR3 sequence: CASSTWVFAVAGQETQYF. Here the CDR3 DNA reads TGTGCCAGCAGCACATGGGTTTTCGCGGTAGCGGGGCAAGAGACCCAGTACTTC. The V call is TRBV7-2, the J call TRBJ2-5; 8 bases line up with TRBD2. V lost 5 bases and J lost 2; bases outside the gene matches: 16. Germline values: CDR1 SGHTA, CDR2 FQGNSA. The length of the CDR3 is 18 residues.

The rearrangement joins TRBV18 to TRBJ1-5; 9 nucleotides align to TRBD1. Germline V CDR1 and CDR2: KGHSH, LQKENI. The V and J ends lost 3 bases and 5 bases, in that order; junction bases with no gene match: 2. This CDR3 is 14 amino acids long. The CDR3 loop reads CASSPRTGDQPQHF. CDR3 DNA: TGTGCCAGCTCACCTCGGACAGGGGATCAGCCCCAGCATTTT. Filled out from reference TRBV18 and TRBJ1-5, the complete variable domain reads NAGVMQNPRHLVRRRGQEARLRCSPMKGHSHVYWYRQLPEEGLKFMVYLQKENIIDESGMPKERFSAEFPKEGPSILRIQQVVRGDSAAYFCASSPRTGDQPQHFGDGTRLSIL.